This entry lists 32 T cell receptor beta chains sequenced from one sample in a study of OX40 agonist ivuxolimab in advanced cancers. Produced via immunoSEQ multiplex PCR; TCRdb's table is partial and in-frame only. The sample shows roughly 64,000 clones, roughly 85% of them seen only once. The sequences come from CD4+ or CD8+ T cells sorted from blood, collected in a trial of the OX40 agonist ivuxolimab. The receptors come from an adult with an advanced solid tumor such as melanoma, head and neck, liver or kidney cancer.

The chain uses TRBV11-2 and TRBJ1-2; 9 bases are shared with TRBD1. The CDR3 has 14 residues. V dropped 4 bases and J dropped 8; count of bases not matched to a gene: 8. From germline, CDR1 is SGHAT and CDR2 FQNNGV. CDR3 region: CASSSPGQGRGYTF. The CDR3 DNA is TGTGCCAGCAGCTCGCCGGGACAGGGTAGAGGCTACACCTTC.

The chain has TRBV5-4 and TRBJ2-5; unclear D gene. The CDR3 totals 15 residues. Germline V gene lookup returns CDR1 SGHNT and CDR2 YYREEE (reference sequence). Trimming removed 5 bases from V and 5 bases from J, with 19 bases in between. The CDR3 protein is CASSFDFRPRETQYF. The CDR3 bases are TGTGCCAGCAGTTTTGATTTCCGTCCGCGGGAGACCCAGTACTTC.

A few counts support this clone. DNA for the CDR3: TGCGCCAGCAGCCCCACGATAGGGCCCTATGGCTACACCTTC. Amino acid sequence: CASSPTIGPYGYTF. The rearrangement links TRBV5-1 to TRBJ1-2, with D unresolved. V was trimmed by 4 bases and J by 4 bases, leaving 14 bases between them. Germline V gives CDR1 SGHRS, CDR2 YFSETQ. The CDR3 sequence is 14 residues long.

The chain recombines TRBV4-1 with TRBJ1-2, with 8 bases matching TRBD1. The CDR3 extends over 14 amino acids. CDR1 is MGHRA, CDR2 YSYEKL, per germline. Trimming at V came to 0 bases and at J to 8 bases, leaving 5 bases not matched to a gene. This CDR3 is CASSQDRGREGYTF. In DNA form, the CDR3 reads TGCGCCAGCAGCCAAGACAGGGGGCGCGAGGGCTACACCTTC.

V gene TRBV11-2 combines with J gene TRBJ2-5; 7 bases align to TRBD2. The CDR3 runs 11 residues. V lost 1 base and J lost 14; bases outside the gene matches: 4. Germline loops: CDR1 SGHAT, CDR2 FQNNGV. CDR3 sequence (DNA): TGTGCCAGCAGCTTAGTGGCGGGGGTTTACTTC. Translating it yields CASSLVAGVYF.

The chain employs TRBV5-8 and TRBJ1-5; D unresolved. CDR1 is SGHTS and CDR2 is YDEGEE in the germline V gene. V gave up 1 base and J gave up 6 bases, with 5 bases separating them. CDR3 length: 12 amino acids. In DNA form, the CDR3 reads TGTGCCAGCAGCTTGATAGGTCAGCCCCAGCATTTT. Protein: CASSLIGQPQHF. The variable domain in full, completed from reference TRBV5-8 and TRBJ1-5, reads EAGVTQSPTHLIKTRGQQATLRCSPISGHTSVYWYQQALGLGLQFLLWYDEGEERNRGNFPPRFSGRQFPNYSSELNVNALELEDSALYLCASSLIGQPQHFGDGTRLSIL.

The V gene is TRBV10-3, the J gene TRBJ2-5, with TRBD1 identical over 7 bases. The CDR3 runs to 15 residues. Germline-derived CDR1 and CDR2 are ENHRY and SYGVKD. The ends lost 2 bases at V and 5 bases at J; junction bases unmatched: 8. The CDR3 nucleotides are TGTGCCATCAGTGAGGACAGGGCGCCAGGGGAGACCCAGTACTTC. Protein sequence: CAISEDRAPGETQYF.

This clone was counted between two and nine times. The chain recombines TRBV4-3 with TRBJ2-1; D gene uncertain. This CDR3 region has 15 residues. The germline V gene has CDR1 LGHNA and CDR2 YSLEER. The V and J ends lost 0 bases and 6 bases respectively, with 12 bases between them. CDR3 nucleotide sequence: TGCGCCAGCAGCCAAGATTTGGGTGTTCGCAATGAGCAGTTCTTC. Protein sequence: CASSQDLGVRNEQFF.

Here the CDR3 reads CASSLTPRPIDTEAFF. The CDR3 nucleotides are TGTGCCAGCAGCCTAACCCCGAGACCCATTGACACTGAAGCTTTCTTT. The genes are TRBV21-1 and TRBJ1-1. TRBV21-1 is tagged as a pseudogene. This CDR3 is built from 16 residues.

This clone was counted once. This chain links TRBV27 with TRBJ1-5; 9 bases agree with TRBD1. This CDR3 contains 16 residues. The ends lost 4 bases at V and 8 bases at J; junction bases unmatched: 12. Germline-derived CDR1 and CDR2 are MNHEY and SMNVEV (reference sequence). DNA for the CDR3: TGTGCCAGCAGTTCCATTGGACGGGACAGGGTTGAGCCCCAGCATTTT. This gives the protein CASSSIGRDRVEPQHF.

This chain uses TRBV6-1 with TRBJ2-1; D is uncertain. This CDR3 is 15 amino acids long. Germline CDR1 MNHNS, CDR2 SASEGT. V was trimmed by 0 bases and J by 3 bases, leaving 9 bases between them. Here the CDR3 DNA reads TGTGCCAGCAGTGAAGCGCGTGGCGGCTACAATGAGCAGTTCTTC. Its protein product is CASSEARGGYNEQFF.

CDR3 loop: CASSLEQGGNSPLHF. Here the CDR3 DNA reads TGTGCCAGCAGCTTAGAACAGGGTGGTAATTCACCCCTCCACTTT. This chain connects TRBV11-3 to TRBJ1-6; possible D gene TRBD1, 6 bases. The CDR3 consists of 15 residues. The V end lost 0 bases, the J end lost 6 bases, and 9 bases lay between the germline ends. Germline V gene sequence: CDR1 SGHNT, CDR2 YENEEA.

The V call is TRBV29-1, the J call TRBJ2-7; 7 bases map to TRBD1. V lost 4 bases, J lost 3 bases, and 6 bases stayed unmatched. CDR3 length: 13 amino acids. The V gene's germline CDR1 is SQVTM and CDR2 ANQGSEA. Written as DNA, the CDR3 is TGCAGCGTTGTCAGGACAGGATTCTACGAGCAGTACTTC. It is translated as CSVVRTGFYEQYF.

The chain employs TRBV6-5 and TRBJ1-1; D gene ambiguous. Germline lookup yields CDR1 MNHEY and CDR2 SVGAGI. There are 15 residues in the CDR3. Between the trimmed V and J ends, which lost 0 bases and 0 bases, there was a span of 8 bases. CDR3 nucleotides: TGTGCCAGCAGTTACTCTGGAATCTTGAACACTGAAGCTTTCTTT. Protein sequence: CASSYSGILNTEAFF.

Comments on this clone: This sample includes further DNA sequences coding for the same CDR3. The V call is TRBV19, the J call TRBJ1-2; D ambiguous. CDR3 length: 13 residues. V was pared by 2 bases and J by 2 bases, with 6 bases between. Germline-derived CDR1 and CDR2 are LNHDA and SQIVND (reference sequence). In DNA, the CDR3 is TGTGCCAGTAGTATACTAACAAACTATGGCTACACCTTC. It specifies CASSILTNYGYTF.

This clone was counted between two and nine times. The chain recombines TRBV25-1 with TRBJ1-5; D is undetermined. There are 13 residues in the CDR3. V dropped 10 bases and J dropped 0 bases, with 10 bases sitting between them. The germline V gene encodes CDR1 MGHDK and CDR2 SYGVNS. Here the CDR3 DNA reads TGTGCCATCGGACTGTTTAGCAATCAGCCCCAGCATTTT. Translation: CAIGLFSNQPQHF.

J is TRBJ1-2 and V is TRBV2; no clear D gene. The CDR3 length is 12 residues. Germline assignment: CDR1 SNHLY and CDR2 FYNNEI. V lost 0 bases and J lost 14, with 13 bases in between. The CDR3 sequence: CASSEARVGGTF. The DNA of the CDR3 is TGTGCCAGCAGTGAAGCGCGAGTCGGCGGGACCTTC.

The chain is built from TRBV5-1 and TRBJ2-7; D possibly corresponds to TRBD2 (6 bases). V gave up 2 bases and J gave up 7 bases, with 25 bases separating them. CDR3 length equals 17 residues. Germline assignment: CDR1 SGHRS and CDR2 YFSETQ. The CDR3 bases are TGCGCCAGCAGCTTCTCCTGGACGGGACGGCGGGGTGAAGAGCAGTACTTC. It yields the protein CASSFSWTGRRGEEQYF.

This clone has more than one count but fewer than ten. The gene calls are TRBV6-9 and TRBJ1-5, with 8 bases identical to TRBD1. CDR1 is MNHGY and CDR2 is SVAAGI in the germline V gene. With 6 bases clipped from V and 6 bases from J, the junction kept 4 bases outside the gene matches. The CDR3 is 13 amino acids. DNA of the CDR3: TGTGCCAGCAGCTCAGGGGGCGGTCAGCCCCAGCATTTT. It specifies CASSSGGGQPQHF.

This clone was detected once. J is TRBJ2-3 and V is TRBV11-2; D call uncertain. The CDR3 runs 13 residues. Germline V gene lookup returns CDR1 SGHAT and CDR2 FQNNGV. Trimming stripped 5 bases from V and 4 bases from J, with 10 bases between. CDR3 residues: CASSKLVPDTQYF. The CDR3 bases are TGTGCCAGCAGCAAATTAGTCCCAGATACGCAGTATTTT.

This chain connects TRBV11-3 to TRBJ1-2; D is unclear. The V and J ends lost 6 bases and 1 base respectively, with 18 bases between them. The CDR3 is made up of 16 amino acids. Per the germline V gene, CDR1 is SGHNT and CDR2 is YENEEA. The CDR3 DNA follows: TGTGCCAGCAGTTCCCCCGCCGTTCAGGATAACTATGGCTACACCTTC. Translated, it gives CASSSPAVQDNYGYTF. Combining the CDR3 with reference TRBV11-3 and TRBJ1-2 gives the whole variable domain EAGVVQSPRYKIIEKKQPVAFWCNPISGHNTLYWYLQNLGQGPELLIRYENEEAVDDSQLPKDRFSAERLKGVDSTLKIQPAELGDSAVYLCASSSPAVQDNYGYTFGSGTRLTVV.

This chain links TRBV10-3 with TRBJ1-1; no firm D call. The V gene lost 5 bases and the J gene lost 0 bases, with 10 bases spanning the gap. CDR1 and CDR2 from the germline V gene are ENHRY and SYGVKD. This CDR3 region has 14 residues. For the CDR3, the DNA is TGTGCCATCAGTAACGACCTCATGAACACTGAAGCTTTCTTT. This encodes CAISNDLMNTEAFF.

J is TRBJ1-2 and V is TRBV7-9, with D tentatively TRBD1 (5 bases). V shed 1 base and J shed 4 bases, with 10 bases lying between them. The CDR3 loop spans 14 amino acids. Germline assignment: CDR1 SEHNR and CDR2 FQNEAQ (reference sequence). CDR3 protein: CASSLEGLSYGYTF. The CDR3 DNA reads TGTGCCAGCAGCTTAGAGGGGTTAAGCTATGGCTACACCTTC.

This clone was picked up a small number of times. This chain links TRBV10-3 with TRBJ2-7; 9 positions agree with TRBD2. The germline CDR1 and CDR2 sequences are ENHRY and SYGVKD. J was trimmed by 4 bases and V by 7 bases; bases with no gene match: 5. The CDR3 contains 13 residues. The CDR3 DNA reads TGTGCCATCAAAGGCGGGAGGGTATACGAGCAGTACTTC. Translating it yields CAIKGGRVYEQYF.

In this sample, this clone turned up a few times. The rearrangement joins TRBV5-4 to TRBJ2-3; 13 positions match TRBD2. Trimming took 2 bases from V and 3 from J; bases not matched to a gene: 3. The CDR3 contains 16 residues. Germline values: CDR1 SGHNT, CDR2 YYREEE (reference sequence). In nucleotides, the CDR3 is TGTGCCAGCAGCTTAGGACTAGCGGGAGTAACAGATACGCAGTATTTT. As protein: CASSLGLAGVTDTQYF.

The chain has TRBV7-2 and TRBJ2-5, with D possibly TRBD1 on 7 matching bases. The V end was cut by 3 bases, the J end by 2 bases, with 13 bases between. CDR1 is SGHTA, CDR2 FQGNSA, per germline. The CDR3 contains 15 residues. CDR3 sequence: CASSLTGTLQETQYF. CDR3 coding DNA: TGTGCCAGCAGCTTGACAGGGACTCTTCAAGAGACCCAGTACTTC.

The chain employs TRBV5-1 and TRBJ1-4, with 9 bases aligning to TRBD1. The CDR3 length is 18 residues. CDR1 SGHRS and CDR2 YFSETQ come from the germline V gene. With 2 bases clipped from V and 1 base from J, the junction kept 9 bases outside the gene matches. CDR3 residues: CASSLDLPGQGTNEKLFF. The DNA of the CDR3 is TGCGCCAGCAGCTTAGATTTGCCGGGACAGGGAACTAATGAAAAACTGTTTTTT.

This chain links TRBV27 with TRBJ2-7; the match to TRBD1 covers 7 bases. J was trimmed by 5 bases and V by 2 bases; bases with no gene match: 6. Germline CDR1 is MNHEY and CDR2 is SMNVEV (reference sequence). The CDR3 runs 14 residues. The CDR3 DNA reads TGTGCCAGCAGTTTAACATCAGGGGGAAACGAGCAGTACTTC. Amino acids: CASSLTSGGNEQYF.

The chain combines TRBV5-6 with TRBJ1-2; TRBD1 matches at 7 bases. This CDR3 is built from 14 residues. CDR1 is SGHDT, CDR2 YYEEEE, per germline. The ends lost 4 bases at V and 2 bases at J; junction bases unmatched: 5. The DNA of the CDR3 is TGTGCCAGCAGCCGGGGACAGTTAAACTATGGCTACACCTTC. It encodes CASSRGQLNYGYTF.

The rearrangement links TRBV5-1 to TRBJ2-1; D gene unclear. The CDR3 runs to 15 residues. The germline V gene has CDR1 SGHRS and CDR2 YFSETQ. Trimming took 4 bases from V and 6 from J, leaving 17 bases between them. The CDR3 sequence is CASSGLGTGLNEQFF. DNA of the CDR3: TGCGCCAGCAGCGGATTGGGTACTGGTCTCAATGAGCAGTTCTTC.

The rearrangement joins TRBV11-3 to TRBJ2-2; D is undetermined. Germline lookup yields CDR1 SGHNT and CDR2 YENEEA. This CDR3 comprises 13 residues. V lost 5 bases, J lost 4 bases, and 8 bases lay in between. CDR3 nucleotides: TGTGCCAGCAGCCCCGAAGGCACCGGGGAGCTGTTTTTT. Translated: CASSPEGTGELFF.

The chain combines TRBV19 with TRBJ2-7, with D perhaps matching TRBD1 or TRBD2 (5 bases each). V lost 7 bases, J lost 5 bases, and 15 bases lay in between. This CDR3 has 13 residues. CDR1 is LNHDA, CDR2 SQIVND, per germline (reference sequence). The CDR3, as DNA: TGTGCCAGTACAAATTCAGGGAGCGACGAGCAGTACTTC. Encoded protein: CASTNSGSDEQYF. The full variable domain, rest sourced from reference TRBV19 and TRBJ2-7, is DGGITQSPKYLFRKEGQNVTLSCEQNLNHDAMYWYRQDPGQGLRLIYYSQIVNDFQKGDIAEGYSVSREKKESFPLTVTSAQKNPTAFYLCASTNSGSDEQYFGPGTRLTVT.